This TCR beta chain derives from a study of technical replicates of blood from a few donors. The CDR3 sequence is 16 residues long. Germline V CDR1 and CDR2: SGHAT, FQNNGV. J lost 2 bases, V lost 1 base, and 6 bases had no gene match. TCRdb's copy holds only in-frame clones and misses some; the assay was immunoSEQ multiplex PCR. Seen here are more than 75,000 clones, roughly 94% observed once, and the top ten hold 0.38%. The sequencing input was T cells isolated from PBMCs. J is TRBJ2-5 and V is TRBV11-2; 8 bases are a match to TRBD2. This TCR was recovered from a human donor in good health. Here the CDR3 reads CASSLGPSGYQETQYF. CDR3 coding DNA: TGTGCCAGCAGCTTAGGCCCTAGCGGGTATCAAGAGACCCAGTACTTC.